These 5 T cell receptor beta chains were sequenced from one sample in a study of B cell selection in AIRE deficiency. The sorted conventional CD4 T cells were gated as CD4+CD127+. Libraries were prepared by immunoSEQ multiplex PCR; TCRdb keeps only in-frame clonotypes and omits some of them. The sample lists about 23,000 clones; 95% to 98% were seen once. The sample was conventional CD4+ T cells sorted from PBMCs. All receptors derive from a human donor with AIRE deficiency.

This sequence joins TRBV4-2 and TRBJ2-1, with a possible D match to TRBD1 (5 bases). The V gene lost 5 bases and the J gene lost 6 bases, with 11 bases spanning the gap. The length of the CDR3 is 13 residues. Germline V lookup: CDR1 LGHNA, CDR2 YNFKEQ. DNA for the CDR3: TGTGCCAGCAGCTCGGACATTGTCAATGAGCAGTTCTTC. This sequence encodes CASSSDIVNEQFF.

This clone was seen just once. This chain joins TRBV5-6 and TRBJ2-1, with D hard to call. The CDR3 has 11 residues. Germline-derived CDR1 and CDR2 are SGHDT and YYEEEE. Trimming removed 4 bases from V and 2 bases from J, with 1 base in between. The CDR3 DNA reads as TGTGCCAGCAGCGCCTACAATGAGCAGTTCTTC. Translated, it gives CASSAYNEQFF.

This clone has only one observation. V gene TRBV7-9 combines with J gene TRBJ2-7; 7 bases match TRBD1. This CDR3 is built from 11 residues. Germline V gene sequence: CDR1 SEHNR, CDR2 FQNEAQ (reference sequence). V shed 10 bases, J shed 2 bases, and the junction held 2 bases outside the gene matches. The CDR3 region is CATQGAYEQYF. The CDR3 nucleotides read TGTGCCACCCAGGGGGCCTACGAGCAGTACTTC.

The J gene is TRBJ2-3, the V gene TRBV28; D may be TRBD1 (5 bases). The CDR3 has 15 residues. Germline V gene sequence: CDR1 MDHEN, CDR2 SYDVKM. V was shortened by 0 bases and J by 2 bases, with 9 bases between the two germline ends. The CDR3 nucleotides are TGTGCCAGCAGTTTATGGTCAGGGCCCACAGATACGCAGTATTTT. Encoded protein: CASSLWSGPTDTQYF. Full variable domain (missing parts from reference TRBV28 and TRBJ2-3): DVKVTQSSRYLVKRTGEKVFLECVQDMDHENMFWYRQDPGLGLRLIYFSYDVKMKEKGDIPEGYSVSREKKERFSLILESASTNQTSMYLCASSLWSGPTDTQYFGPGTRLTVL.

V gene TRBV19 combines with J gene TRBJ2-2; 8 bases agree with TRBD1. Germline assignment: CDR1 LNHDA and CDR2 SQIVND (reference sequence). The CDR3 is made up of 15 amino acids. J lost 4 bases, V lost 2 bases, and 3 bases had no gene match. The CDR3 reads CASSITGGSTGELFF. CDR3 sequence (DNA): TGTGCCAGTAGTATAACAGGGGGTAGCACCGGGGAGCTGTTTTTT.